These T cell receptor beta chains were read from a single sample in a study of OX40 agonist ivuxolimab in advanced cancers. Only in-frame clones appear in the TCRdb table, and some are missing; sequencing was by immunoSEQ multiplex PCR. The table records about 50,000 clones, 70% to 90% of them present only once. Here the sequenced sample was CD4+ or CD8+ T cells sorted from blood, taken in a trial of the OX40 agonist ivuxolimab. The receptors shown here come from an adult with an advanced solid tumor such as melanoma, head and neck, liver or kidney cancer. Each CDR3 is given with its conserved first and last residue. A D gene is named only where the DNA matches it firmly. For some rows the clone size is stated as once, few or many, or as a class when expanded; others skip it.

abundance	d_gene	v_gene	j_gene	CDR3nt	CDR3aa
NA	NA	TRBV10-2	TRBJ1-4	TGCGCCAGCAGTGAGTCATTTGGGGGGTGGTATGAAAAACTGTTTTTT	CASSESFGGWYEKLFF
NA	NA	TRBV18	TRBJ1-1	TGTGCCAGCTCGTCACTCGGACAGATCACTGAAGCTTTCTTT	CASSSLGQITEAFF
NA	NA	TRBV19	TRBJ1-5	TGTGCCAGTAGTACACAGGGGCCCCAGCATTTT	CASSTQGPQHF
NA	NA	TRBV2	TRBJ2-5	TGTGCCAGCAAACTCCGGGGGTACGGGCAAGAGACCCAGTACTTC	CASKLRGYGQETQYF
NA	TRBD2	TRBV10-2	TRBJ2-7	TGCGCCAGCACCGTAAGTCTAGCGGGAGAGCAGTACTTC	CASTVSLAGEQYF
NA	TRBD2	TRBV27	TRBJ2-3	TGTGCCAGCAGTCTCGGGACTAGCGGCACAGATACGCAGTATTTT	CASSLGTSGTDTQYF
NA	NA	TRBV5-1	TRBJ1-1	TGCGCCAGCAGCTTGGAATACCCCGGGTTGGCTTTCTTT	CASSLEYPGLAFF
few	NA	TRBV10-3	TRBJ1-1	TGTGCCATCAGTGAGAGGTCCCTGAACACTGAAGCTTTCTTT	CAISERSLNTEAFF
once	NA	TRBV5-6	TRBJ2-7	TGTGCCAGCAGCTTGTTCGGGAACTACGAGCAGTACTTC	CASSLFGNYEQYF
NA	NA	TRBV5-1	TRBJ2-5	TGCGCCAGCAGCTTGGATACAGGGTTCCAAGAGACCCAGTACTTC	CASSLDTGFQETQYF
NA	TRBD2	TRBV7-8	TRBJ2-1	TGTGCCAGCAGCTTAATAGCGGGAGTGTATGAGCAGTTCTTC	CASSLIAGVYEQFF
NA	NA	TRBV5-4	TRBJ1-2	TGTGCCAGCAGCCAAGATCTAACGGTCAACTATGGCTACACCTTC	CASSQDLTVNYGYTF
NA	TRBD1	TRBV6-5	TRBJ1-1	TGTGCCAGCAGTTGGGGGACAGGCAACACTGAAGCTTTCTTT	CASSWGTGNTEAFF
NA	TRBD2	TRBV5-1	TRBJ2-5	TGCGCCAGCAGCTTGGAGGGGGGATTCGCTAGCGGGAGGGTCCGGCCCGGGACCCAGTACTTC	CASSLEGGFASGRVRPGTQYF
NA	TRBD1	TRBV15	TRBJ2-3	TGTGCCACCAGCAGAGATCTAAAAATGGGACAGGGGGGCACAGATACGCAGTATTTT	CATSRDLKMGQGGTDTQYF
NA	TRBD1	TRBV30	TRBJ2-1	TGTGCCTGGAGTTGGGGGACAGGGACTGAGCAGTTCTTC	CAWSWGTGTEQFF
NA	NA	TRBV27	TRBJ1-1	TGTGCCAGCAGCCCTTGGGTTAGGAACACTGAAGCTTTCTTT	CASSPWVRNTEAFF
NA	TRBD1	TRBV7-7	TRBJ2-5	TGTGCTAGCAGCTCCGGGACAGTTACTTTAGAGACCCAGTACTTC	CASSSGTVTLETQYF
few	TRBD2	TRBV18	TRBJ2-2	TGTGCCAGCTCACCAAACCGAGCGGGAAACACCGGGGAGCTGTTTTTT	CASSPNRAGNTGELFF
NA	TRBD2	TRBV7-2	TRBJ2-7	TGTGCCAGCAGCTCCCCGGGACTAGCGGGAGGAGAGCAGTACTTC	CASSSPGLAGGEQYF
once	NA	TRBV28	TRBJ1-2	TGTGCCAGCAGTCAAGGGACAACAGATGGCTACACCTTC	CASSQGTTDGYTF
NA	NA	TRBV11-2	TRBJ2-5	TGTGCCAGCAGCTTGGGAGAGACCCAGTACTTC	CASSLGETQYF
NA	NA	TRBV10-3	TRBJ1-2	TGTGCCATCAGTGAGAATCATATTAACTATGGCTACACCTTC	CAISENHINYGYTF
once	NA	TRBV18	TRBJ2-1	TGTGCCAGCTCACCACCCTGGGCCAATGAGCAGTTCTTC	CASSPPWANEQFF
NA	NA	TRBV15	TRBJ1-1	TGTGCCACCAGCAGAGATGAAGGTACTGAAGCTTTCTTT	CATSRDEGTEAFF
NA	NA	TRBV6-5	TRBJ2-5	TGTGCCAGCAGTTCCTTAGCGGTCCAGAAGAGAGAGCAGTACTTC	CASSSLAVQKREQYF
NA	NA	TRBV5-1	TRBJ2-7	TGCGCCAGCAGCTCCTGGACGAGTTCCTACGAGCAGTACTTC	CASSSWTSSYEQYF
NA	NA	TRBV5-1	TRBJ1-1	TGCGCCAGCAGACAGAACACTGAAGCTTTCTTT	CASRQNTEAFF
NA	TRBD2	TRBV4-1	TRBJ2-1	TGCGCCAGCAGCCAAACACCGGGACTACCCTACAATGAGCAGTTCTTC	CASSQTPGLPYNEQFF
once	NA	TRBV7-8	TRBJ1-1	TGTGCCAGCAGCTTAGCCTACAGGGAAGCTTTCTTT	CASSLAYREAFF
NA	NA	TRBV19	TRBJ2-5	TGTGCCAGTTCGGGCCAGAACCAAGAGACCCAGTACTTC	CASSGQNQETQYF
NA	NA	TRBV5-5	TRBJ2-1	TGTGCCAGCAGCCCGCCGGGTTTGAGCTCCTACAATGAGCAGTTCTTC	CASSPPGLSSYNEQFF
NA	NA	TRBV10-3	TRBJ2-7	TGTGCCATCAGTCGTGGACAGTACGAGCAGTACTTC	CAISRGQYEQYF
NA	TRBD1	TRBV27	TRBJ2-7	TGTGCCAGCAGTTTATCTCGGACAGGGACCTACGAGCAGTACTTC	CASSLSRTGTYEQYF
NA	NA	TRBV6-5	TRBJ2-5	TGTGCCAGCAGCCTCAATTGGCGGCCCCAAGAGACCCAGTACTTC	CASSLNWRPQETQYF
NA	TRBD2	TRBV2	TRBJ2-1	TGTGCCAGCAGTGTTGGCGGGAGTTCCTACAATGAGCAGTTCTTC	CASSVGGSSYNEQFF
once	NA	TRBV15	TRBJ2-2	TGTGCCACCAGCAACAGGGGAGAGAGGACTAGCTTCGCCGGGGAGCTGTTTTTT	CATSNRGERTSFAGELFF
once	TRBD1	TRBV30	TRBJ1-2	TGTGCCTGGAGCCGGGACAGGGGAAACTATGGCTACACCTTC	CAWSRDRGNYGYTF
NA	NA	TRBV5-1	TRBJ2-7	TGCGCCAGCCAACCGACGCGGATGACAGTATGGCCCTACGAGCAGTACTTC	CASQPTRMTVWPYEQYF
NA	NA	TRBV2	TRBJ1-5	TGTGCCAGCAGTGATGTATTAGGGTATAGCAATCAGCCCCAGCATTTT	CASSDVLGYSNQPQHF
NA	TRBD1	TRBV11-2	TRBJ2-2	TGTGCCAGCAGGCTCAGGGGGCAGGCGAACACCGGGGAGCTGTTTTTT	CASRLRGQANTGELFF